This is a list of T cell receptor beta chains from one sample in a study of cytomegalovirus exposure and HLA in healthy donors. Measured with immunoSEQ multiplex PCR; TCRdb has only the in-frame clones, and not every one. The data hold around 190,000 clones, with roughly 80% observed a single time. Sequenced material: PBMCs. The receptors come from a woman aged 25 to 45 in good health and CMV-seropositive. Both conserved end residues are part of each CDR3. The D gene is left open where the match is weak. The listing skips clone size in some rows; elsewhere it reads once, few, many or a size class.

d_call	v_call	clone_size	j_call	cdr3_nt	cdr3_aa
TRBD2	TRBV27	.	TRBJ2-7	TGTGCCACACGAAGACTAGCGGGCATTGGGCCCTACGAGCAGTACTTC	CATRRLAGIGPYEQYF
.	TRBV2	.	TRBJ2-1	TGTGCCAGCAGTGATCAAAATGAGCAGTTCTTC	CASSDQNEQFF
TRBD2	TRBV29-1	.	TRBJ2-3	TGCAGCGGCACTAGCGGGAGGATAGATACGCAGTATTTT	CSGTSGRIDTQYF
TRBD2	TRBV29-1	.	TRBJ2-7	TGCAGCGGGCTGGGACTAGCGGGCCGGGAGCAGTACTTC	CSGLGLAGREQYF
.	TRBV7-6	.	TRBJ2-1	TGTGCCAGCAGCTTAGCGGTTAGAGGTGAGCAGTTCTTC	CASSLAVRGEQFF
.	TRBV27	.	TRBJ1-4	TGTGCCAGCAGTCCCGATGAAAAACTGTTTTTT	CASSPDEKLFF
.	TRBV7-9	.	TRBJ2-7	TGTTCCAGCAGCTTAGGCACAGGGTTTTTTTCGGCCGAGCAGTACTTC	CSSSLGTGFFSAEQYF
.	TRBV15	.	TRBJ2-7	TGTGCCACCAGCAGACTGACAGGAACCGAGCAGTACTTC	CATSRLTGTEQYF
.	TRBV6-4	.	TRBJ2-1	TGTGCCAGCAGTGACTCGGAGGTAAATGAGCAGTTCTTC	CASSDSEVNEQFF
TRBD1	TRBV5-8	.	TRBJ2-2	TGTGCCAGCAGCTTCTACAGGGGATTTACCGGGGAGCTGTTTTTT	CASSFYRGFTGELFF
.	TRBV7-9	.	TRBJ2-6	TGTGCCAGCAGCTCCACAGGGTTTGGGGCCAACGTCCTGACTTTC	CASSSTGFGANVLTF
.	TRBV27	few	TRBJ1-5	TGTGCCAGCAGTCCGACCCTGGGTGGCGGGGATCAGCCCCAGCATTTT	CASSPTLGGGDQPQHF
TRBD2	TRBV5-4	.	TRBJ2-1	TGTGCCAGCAGCTACCTAGCGGGAAATACCAATGAGCAGTTCTTC	CASSYLAGNTNEQFF
TRBD1	TRBV7-9	once	TRBJ1-2	TGTGCCAGCAGCTTAGGGGGACAGGCAACCAACACCTTC	CASSLGGQATNTF
.	TRBV10-2	.	TRBJ2-7	TGCGCCAGCAGGGCTAGCGTTGGCGAGCAGTACTTC	CASRASVGEQYF
.	TRBV14	.	TRBJ1-3	TGTGCCAGCAGTACTGGAAACACCATATATTTT	CASSTGNTIYF
.	TRBV5-8	.	TRBJ1-3	TGTGCCAGCAGCTTGGGCAGGGTTTCGGACACCATATATTTT	CASSLGRVSDTIYF
.	TRBV11-2	.	TRBJ2-1	TGTGCCAGCAGCTCCCCGAACGGTTACAATGAGCAGTTCTTC	CASSSPNGYNEQFF
TRBD2	TRBV11-2	.	TRBJ2-1	TGTGCCAGCAGCCCTCAGACTAGCGGGAGATTCAATGAGCAGTTCTTC	CASSPQTSGRFNEQFF
.	TRBV9	.	TRBJ2-5	TGTGCCAGCAGCGTAGCTACGGGGGTCGTAGGGTCCCAAGAGACCCAGTACTTC	CASSVATGVVGSQETQYF
TRBD1	TRBV27	.	TRBJ1-3	TGTGCCAGCAGTCCAAGGGACAGCAGAAACACCATATATTTT	CASSPRDSRNTIYF
.	TRBV28	.	TRBJ1-4	TGTGCCAGCAGGACTAGACGGAAGAATGAAAAACTGTTTTTT	CASRTRRKNEKLFF
TRBD1	TRBV13	few	TRBJ2-5	TGTGCCAGCAGCTTTGGGGTAGGGGGCAGAGAGACCCAGTACTTC	CASSFGVGGRETQYF
TRBD1	TRBV6-5	.	TRBJ1-3	TGTGCCAGCAGGAGGGGGCTCGGAAACACCATATATTTT	CASRRGLGNTIYF
TRBD2	TRBV25-1	.	TRBJ2-5	TGTGCCAGCAGCACCGCTAGCGGGCTTCAAGAGACCCAGTACTTC	CASSTASGLQETQYF
TRBD2	TRBV13	.	TRBJ2-3	TGTGCCAGCAGCCCCCGGGCTAGCGGTACCACAGATACGCAGTATTTT	CASSPRASGTTDTQYF
.	TRBV7-8	.	TRBJ1-2	TGTGCCAGCAGCTTAACCGGGACTGCAAGTTATGGCTACACCTTC	CASSLTGTASYGYTF
.	TRBV10-2	.	TRBJ2-7	TGCGCCAGCAGGCACAAACCGGACTGGTACTCGGCGGACGAGCAGTACTTC	CASRHKPDWYSADEQYF
.	TRBV28	few	TRBJ2-6	TGTGCCAGCAGTTTATTAACAGACTCTGGGGCCAACGTCCTGACTTTC	CASSLLTDSGANVLTF
.	TRBV5-1	few	TRBJ1-5	TGCGCCAGCAGCTTGGGAGTCAAGCAGCCCCAGCATTTT	CASSLGVKQPQHF
TRBD1	TRBV5-6	.	TRBJ1-5	TGTGCCAGCAGCTTGGACAGGGGAAGTCAGCCCCAGCATTTT	CASSLDRGSQPQHF
TRBD2	TRBV10-3	.	TRBJ2-7	TGTGCCATCAGTGTGAGCGGGAAGGCGGGCGAGCAGTACTTC	CAISVSGKAGEQYF
.	TRBV5-5	few	TRBJ1-4	TGTGCCAGCAGCCAAGAGGCCCTTGCAACTAATGAAAAACTGTTTTTT	CASSQEALATNEKLFF
TRBD2	TRBV9	.	TRBJ2-7	TGTGCCAGCAGCGTACTAGCGGGGGGTCCAGAGCAGTACTTC	CASSVLAGGPEQYF
.	TRBV11-3	.	TRBJ2-1	TGTGCCAGCAGCTCCGCGGGCCAGAGGGGGAATGAGCAGTTCTTC	CASSSAGQRGNEQFF
TRBD2	TRBV11-2	.	TRBJ2-1	TGTGCCAGCAGCTTAGAGTATGGGACTAGCTACAATGAGCAGTTCTTC	CASSLEYGTSYNEQFF
.	TRBV7-6	.	TRBJ1-6	TGTGCCAGCAGCTTAGCCAATAATTCACCCCTCCACTTT	CASSLANNSPLHF
TRBD2	TRBV6-6	.	TRBJ2-1	TGTGCCAGCAGTTGGCGGGAGGGCAATGAGCAGTTCTTC	CASSWREGNEQFF
.	TRBV6-1	.	TRBJ2-7	TGTGCCAGCAGTGAATGGAGGACAGTCTACGAGCAGTACTTC	CASSEWRTVYEQYF
.	TRBV5-1	.	TRBJ2-3	TGCGCCAGCAGCTTGGCCGGCGGTCCCACAGATACGCAGTATTTT	CASSLAGGPTDTQYF
.	TRBV7-2	.	TRBJ2-5	TGTGCCAGCAGCAAAAATGGGGCGCAAGAGACCCAGTACTTC	CASSKNGAQETQYF
.	TRBV5-4	.	TRBJ2-3	TGTGCCAGCAACGACGGATTTAGCGAAGATACGCAGTATTTT	CASNDGFSEDTQYF
TRBD1	TRBV6-6	once	TRBJ2-3	TGTGCCAGCAGTACGTCCGGGACAGGGCCAGATACGCAGTATTTT	CASSTSGTGPDTQYF
.	TRBV6-6	.	TRBJ2-7	TGTGCCAGCAGTTACCCTGGACTGGCTTACCTGTACTTC	CASSYPGLAYLYF
TRBD1	TRBV15	few	TRBJ2-7	TGTGCCACCAGACCCGCGGGACAGGGAGGGGAGCAGTACTTC	CATRPAGQGGEQYF
TRBD1	TRBV28	once	TRBJ2-4	TGTGCCAGCAATCGCCAGGGGGTAACCAAAAACATTCAGTACTTC	CASNRQGVTKNIQYF
TRBD2	TRBV5-5	.	TRBJ2-1	TGTGCCAGCAGCTCAGCGGGAGGACACTACAATGAGCAGTTCTTC	CASSSAGGHYNEQFF
.	TRBV11-2	.	TRBJ1-6	TGTGCCAGCAGCTTACAGGGTATTGGGGATTCACCCCTCCACTTT	CASSLQGIGDSPLHF
.	TRBV7-8	.	TRBJ2-2	TGTGCCAGCAGCCCCCTCAGGGGCGGGGAGCTGTTTTTT	CASSPLRGGELFF
.	TRBV7-9	.	TRBJ2-3	TGTGCCAGCAGCTTGGCCCCTAGCACAGATACGCAGTATTTT	CASSLAPSTDTQYF
TRBD2	TRBV7-2	.	TRBJ2-5	TGTGCCAGCAGCTTTCTAGCGGTCGCGTGGGAGACCCAGTACTTC	CASSFLAVAWETQYF
.	TRBV28	few	TRBJ1-3	TGTGCCAGCAGTTTCTCTCGGAGCTCTGGAAACACCATATATTTT	CASSFSRSSGNTIYF
TRBD2	TRBV19	.	TRBJ2-2	TGTGCCAGTAGTATAGTAGCGGGAGGGCCCGGGGAGCTGTTTTTT	CASSIVAGGPGELFF
TRBD1	TRBV27	.	TRBJ1-2	TGTGCCAGCAGTCCGCCAGGACAGGTCGCCTATGGCTACACCTTC	CASSPPGQVAYGYTF
.	TRBV6-1	.	TRBJ1-5	TGTGCCAGCAGTGAATTTTCGGGGTCCCAGCCCCAGCATTTT	CASSEFSGSQPQHF